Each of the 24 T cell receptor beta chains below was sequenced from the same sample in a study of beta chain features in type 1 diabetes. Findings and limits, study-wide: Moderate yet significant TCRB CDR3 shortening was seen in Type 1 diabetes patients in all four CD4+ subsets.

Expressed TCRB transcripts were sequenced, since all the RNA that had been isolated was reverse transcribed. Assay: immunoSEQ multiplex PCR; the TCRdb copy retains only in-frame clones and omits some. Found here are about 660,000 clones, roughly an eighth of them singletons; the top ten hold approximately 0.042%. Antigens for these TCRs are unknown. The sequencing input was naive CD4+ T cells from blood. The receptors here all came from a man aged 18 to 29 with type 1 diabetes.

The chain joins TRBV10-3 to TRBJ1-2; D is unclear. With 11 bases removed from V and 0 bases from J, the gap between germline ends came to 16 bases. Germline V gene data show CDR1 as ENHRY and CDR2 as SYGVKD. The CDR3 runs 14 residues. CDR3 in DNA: TGTGCCGCAGACCCCGGATCCTCTAACTATGGCTACACCTTC. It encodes CAADPGSSNYGYTF.

For the CDR3, the DNA is TGTGCCTGGAGTCGTCCGGGACAGGGGGCAGAAAAACTGTTTTTT. This codes for CAWSRPGQGAEKLFF. This rearrangement joins TRBV30 to TRBJ1-4; 12 bases align to TRBD1. With V trimmed by 2 bases and J by 8 bases, 6 bases remained unmatched. The length of the CDR3 is 15 residues. Germline CDR1 and CDR2: GTSNPN and SVGIG (reference sequence).

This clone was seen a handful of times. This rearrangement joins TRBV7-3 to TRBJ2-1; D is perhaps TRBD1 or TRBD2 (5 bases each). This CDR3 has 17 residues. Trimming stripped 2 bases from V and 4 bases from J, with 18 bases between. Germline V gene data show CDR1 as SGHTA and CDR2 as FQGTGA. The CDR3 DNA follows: TGTGCCAGCAGCTTATCGTTCGGGGCGAACGATTACAATGAGCAGTTCTTC. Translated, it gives CASSLSFGANDYNEQFF. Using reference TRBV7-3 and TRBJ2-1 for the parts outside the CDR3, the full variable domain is GAGVSQTPSNKVTEKGKYVELRCDPISGHTALYWYRQSLGQGPEFLIYFQGTGAADDSGLPNDRFFAVRPEGSVSTLKIQRTERGDSAVYLCASSLSFGANDYNEQFFGPGTRLTVL.

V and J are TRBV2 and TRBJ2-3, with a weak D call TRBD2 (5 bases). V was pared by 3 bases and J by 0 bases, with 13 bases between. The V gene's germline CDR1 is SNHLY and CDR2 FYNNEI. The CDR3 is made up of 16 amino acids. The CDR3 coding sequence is TGTGCCAGCAGTGATGTTCTAGCAGCTAGCACAGATACGCAGTATTTT. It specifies CASSDVLAASTDTQYF.

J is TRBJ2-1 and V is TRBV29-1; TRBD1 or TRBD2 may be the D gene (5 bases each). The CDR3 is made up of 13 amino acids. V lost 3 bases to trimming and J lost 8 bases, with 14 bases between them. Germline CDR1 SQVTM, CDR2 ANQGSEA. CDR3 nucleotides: TGCAGCGTTGACCGGGGCTCCGGGGATGAGCAGTTCTTC. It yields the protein CSVDRGSGDEQFF.

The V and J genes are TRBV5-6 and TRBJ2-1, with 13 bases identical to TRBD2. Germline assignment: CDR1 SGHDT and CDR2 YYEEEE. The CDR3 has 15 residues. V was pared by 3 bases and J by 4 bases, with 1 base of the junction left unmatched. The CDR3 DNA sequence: TGTGCCAGCAGCTGGGGACTAGCGGGGTACAATGAGCAGTTCTTC. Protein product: CASSWGLAGYNEQFF.

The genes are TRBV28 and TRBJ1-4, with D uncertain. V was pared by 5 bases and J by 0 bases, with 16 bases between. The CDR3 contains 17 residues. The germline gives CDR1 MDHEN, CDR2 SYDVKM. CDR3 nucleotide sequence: TGTGCCAGCAGTCCCTCCCCCGGGCGAGCAACTAATGAAAAACTGTTTTTT. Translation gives CASSPSPGRATNEKLFF. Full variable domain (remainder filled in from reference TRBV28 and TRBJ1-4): DVKVTQSSRYLVKRTGEKVFLECVQDMDHENMFWYRQDPGLGLRLIYFSYDVKMKEKGDIPEGYSVSREKKERFSLILESASTNQTSMYLCASSPSPGRATNEKLFFGSGTQLSVL.

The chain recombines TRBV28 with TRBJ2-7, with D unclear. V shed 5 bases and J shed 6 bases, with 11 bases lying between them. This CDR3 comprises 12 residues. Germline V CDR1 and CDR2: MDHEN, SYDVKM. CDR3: CASSALNPEQYF. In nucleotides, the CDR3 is TGTGCCAGCAGTGCCCTAAACCCCGAGCAGTACTTC.

The CDR3 region has the DNA TGTGCCAGCAGCCAAGCTGGGCAGGGAGGCTCCTACAATGAGCAGTTCTTC. Protein: CASSQAGQGGSYNEQFF. V usage is TRBV7-2 and J usage is TRBJ2-1, with D possibly TRBD2 on 6 matching bases. V was clipped by 5 bases and J by 0 bases, with 17 bases between them. Germline lookup yields CDR1 SGHTA and CDR2 FQGNSA. The CDR3 loop spans 17 amino acids. Drawing the rest from reference TRBV7-2 and TRBJ2-1, the complete variable domain is GAGVSQSPSNKVTEKGKDVELRCDPISGHTALYWYRQSLGQGLEFLIYFQGNSAPDKSGLPSDRFSAERTGGSVSTLTIQRTQQEDSAVYLCASSQAGQGGSYNEQFFGPGTRLTVL.

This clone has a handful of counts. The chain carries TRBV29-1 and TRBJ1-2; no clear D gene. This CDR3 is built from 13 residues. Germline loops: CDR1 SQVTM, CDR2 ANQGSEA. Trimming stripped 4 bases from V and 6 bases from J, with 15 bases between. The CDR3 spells CSVVKVLTDGYTF. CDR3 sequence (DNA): TGCAGCGTTGTCAAGGTACTAACGGATGGCTACACCTTC.

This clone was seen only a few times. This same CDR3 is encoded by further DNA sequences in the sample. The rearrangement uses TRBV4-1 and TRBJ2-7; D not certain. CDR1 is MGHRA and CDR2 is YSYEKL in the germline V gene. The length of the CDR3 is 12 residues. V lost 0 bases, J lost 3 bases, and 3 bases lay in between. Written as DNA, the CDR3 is TGCGCCAGCAGCCAAGAGGGCTACGAGCAGTACTTC. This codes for CASSQEGYEQYF.

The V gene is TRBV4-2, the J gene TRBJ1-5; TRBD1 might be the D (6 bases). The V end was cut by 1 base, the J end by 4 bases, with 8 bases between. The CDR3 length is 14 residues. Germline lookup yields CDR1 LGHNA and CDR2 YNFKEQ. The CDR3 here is CASSQGDNNQPQHF. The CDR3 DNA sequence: TGTGCCAGCAGCCAAGGGGACAATAATCAGCCCCAGCATTTT.

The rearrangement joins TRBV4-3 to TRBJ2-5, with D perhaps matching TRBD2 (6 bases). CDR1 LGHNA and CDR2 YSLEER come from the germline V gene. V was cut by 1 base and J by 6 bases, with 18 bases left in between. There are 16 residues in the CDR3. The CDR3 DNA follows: TGCGCCAGCAGCCAAGTTCGCCCCAGCGGGCTTAAGACCCAGTACTTC. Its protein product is CASSQVRPSGLKTQYF.

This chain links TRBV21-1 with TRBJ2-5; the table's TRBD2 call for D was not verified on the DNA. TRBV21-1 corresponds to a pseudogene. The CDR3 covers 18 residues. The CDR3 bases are TGTGCCAGCAGCAAAATCTTGGCGGCTAGCCCAGGGAGGGAGACCCAGTACTTC. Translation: CASSKILAASPGRETQYF.

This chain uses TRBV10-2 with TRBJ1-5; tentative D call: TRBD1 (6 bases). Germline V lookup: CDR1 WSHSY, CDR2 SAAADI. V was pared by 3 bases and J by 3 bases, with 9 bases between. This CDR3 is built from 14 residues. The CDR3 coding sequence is TGCGCCAGCAGTGATGGACAGTACAATCAGCCCCAGCATTTT. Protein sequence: CASSDGQYNQPQHF.

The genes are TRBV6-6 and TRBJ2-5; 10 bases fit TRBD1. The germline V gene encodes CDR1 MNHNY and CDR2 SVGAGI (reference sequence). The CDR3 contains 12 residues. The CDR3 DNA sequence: TGTGCGCTGGGACAGGGGAGGGAGACCCAGTACTTC. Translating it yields CALGQGRETQYF.

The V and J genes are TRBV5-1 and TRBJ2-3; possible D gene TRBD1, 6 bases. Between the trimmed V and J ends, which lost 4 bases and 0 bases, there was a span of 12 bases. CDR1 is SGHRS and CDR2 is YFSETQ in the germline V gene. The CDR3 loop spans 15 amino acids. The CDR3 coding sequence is TGCGCCAGCAGCACCCAAGGACAGAGCACAGATACGCAGTATTTT. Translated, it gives CASSTQGQSTDTQYF.

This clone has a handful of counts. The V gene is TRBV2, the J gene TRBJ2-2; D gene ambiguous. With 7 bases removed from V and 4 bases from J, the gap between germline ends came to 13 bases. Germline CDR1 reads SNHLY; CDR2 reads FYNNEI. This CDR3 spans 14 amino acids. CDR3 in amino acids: CASTRSDGTGELFF. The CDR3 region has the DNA TGTGCCAGCACTCGGTCAGACGGCACCGGGGAGCTGTTTTTT.

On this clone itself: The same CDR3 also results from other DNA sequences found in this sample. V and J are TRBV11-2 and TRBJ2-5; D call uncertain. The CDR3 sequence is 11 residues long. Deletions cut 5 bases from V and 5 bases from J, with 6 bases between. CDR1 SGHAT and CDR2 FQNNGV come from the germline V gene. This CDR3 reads CASSPRETQYF. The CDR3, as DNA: TGTGCCAGCAGCCCGAGGGAGACCCAGTACTTC.

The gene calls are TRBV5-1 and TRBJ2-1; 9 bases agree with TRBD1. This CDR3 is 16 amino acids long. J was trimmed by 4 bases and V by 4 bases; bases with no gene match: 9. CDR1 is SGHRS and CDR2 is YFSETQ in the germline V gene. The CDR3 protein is CASSQTGGPSYNEQFF. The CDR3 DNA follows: TGCGCCAGCAGCCAAACAGGGGGCCCTTCATACAATGAGCAGTTCTTC.

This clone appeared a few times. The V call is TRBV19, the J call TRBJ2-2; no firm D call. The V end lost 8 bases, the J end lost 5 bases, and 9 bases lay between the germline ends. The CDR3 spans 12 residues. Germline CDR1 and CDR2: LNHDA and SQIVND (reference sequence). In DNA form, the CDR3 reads TGTGCCAGTGTTACAGTTACCGGGGAGCTGTTTTTT. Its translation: CASVTVTGELFF. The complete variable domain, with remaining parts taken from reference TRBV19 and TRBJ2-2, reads DGGITQSPKYLFRKEGQNVTLSCEQNLNHDAMYWYRQDPGQGLRLIYYSQIVNDFQKGDIAEGYSVSREKKESFPLTVTSAQKNPTAFYLCASVTVTGELFFGEGSRLTVL.

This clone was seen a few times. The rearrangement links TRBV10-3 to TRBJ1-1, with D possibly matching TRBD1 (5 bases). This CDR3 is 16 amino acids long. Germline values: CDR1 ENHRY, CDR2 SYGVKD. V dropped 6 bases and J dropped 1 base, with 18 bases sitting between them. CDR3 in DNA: TGTGCCATCAGCGAAAGAGGGACTGAACCGAACACTGAAGCTTTCTTT. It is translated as CAISERGTEPNTEAFF.

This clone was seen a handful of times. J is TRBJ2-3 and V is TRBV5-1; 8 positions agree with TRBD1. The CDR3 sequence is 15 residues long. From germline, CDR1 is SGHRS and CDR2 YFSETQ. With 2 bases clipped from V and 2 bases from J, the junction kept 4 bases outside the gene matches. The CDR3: CASSFDRGTTDTQYF. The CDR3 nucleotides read TGCGCCAGCAGCTTTGACAGGGGCACCACAGATACGCAGTATTTT.

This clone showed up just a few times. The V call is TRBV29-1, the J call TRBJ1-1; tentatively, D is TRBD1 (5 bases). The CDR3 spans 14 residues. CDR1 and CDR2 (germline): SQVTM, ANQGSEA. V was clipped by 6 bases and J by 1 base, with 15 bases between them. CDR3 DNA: TGCAGCGTAAGAAACAGGTGGGGGAACACTGAAGCTTTCTTT. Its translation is CSVRNRWGNTEAFF. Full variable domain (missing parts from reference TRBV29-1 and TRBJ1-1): SAVISQKPSRDICQRGTSLTIQCQVDSQVTMMFWYRQQPGQSLTLIATANQGSEATYESGFVIDKFPISRPNLTFSTLTVSNMSPEDSSIYLCSVRNRWGNTEAFFGQGTRLTVV.